This entry is about one TCR beta chain. What it recognizes is unknown. TCRdb reprocessed the 5' RACE reads; each CDR3 protein has one entry and no DNA is given. The sample data list approximately 400,000 distinct CDR3 sequences. CDR1 is DFQATT, CDR2 SNEGSKA, per germline (reference sequence). The CDR3 has 15 residues. This specimen belongs to a study of monozygotic twins with inflammatory bowel disease. Study conclusions and caveats: IBD patients shared fewer clonotypes with others than healthy twins, especially with disease activity.

The V gene is TRBV20-1, the J gene TRBJ2-1; lacking DNA, the TRBD1 call made by TCRdb goes unchecked. What was sequenced was blood. The clonotype comes from a human donor with ulcerative colitis or Crohn's disease, or a healthy co-twin of an affected twin (not recorded which). CDR3 region: CSARETGGRPNEQFF.